The next 22 T cell receptor beta chains were all read from a single sample in a study of T-cell reconstitution after alpha-beta-depleted transplantation in children. TCRbeta library preparation incorporated unique molecular identifiers. TCRdb re-called the PCR reads through MiXCR, storing one row per CDR3 protein. Of about 340,000 distinct CDR3 sequences in the sample, 15% to 20% were seen once. The sequencing here drew on PBMCs, mostly from graft donor cells, taken 360 days after TCRalphabeta/CD19-depleted stem cell transplant. The receptor source for this set is a male patient aged 2 to 10 who had a stem cell transplant for acute lymphoblastic leukemia, so the T cells may come from the graft donor.

The chain couples TRBV4-1 to TRBJ2-5, with a possible D match to TRBD2 (5 bases). The CDR3 extends over 16 amino acids. Germline CDR1 reads MGHRA; CDR2 reads YSYEKL. V was pared by 5 bases and J by 1 base, with 17 bases between. The CDR3 bases are TGCGCCAGCAGCTTCCGGGATCTCCCCAGCCAAGAGACCCAGTACTTC. It specifies CASSFRDLPSQETQYF.

In this sample, this clonotype turned up a few times. The genes are TRBV5-1 and TRBJ2-1; D remains ambiguous. The CDR3 sequence is 14 residues long. The V and J ends lost 0 bases and 6 bases respectively, with 10 bases between them. Germline loops: CDR1 SGHRS, CDR2 YFSETQ. In DNA, the CDR3 is TGCGCCAGCAGCTTGGAACTCGCCACCAATGAGCAGTTCTTC. Protein: CASSLELATNEQFF.

This clonotype was detected a few times. This chain connects TRBV12-3 or TRBV12-4 to TRBJ2-7; D tentatively reads TRBD1 or TRBD2 (5 bases each). CDR3 length: 13 amino acids. Trimming took off 1 base at V and 13 bases at J, with 17 bases between the two ends. The DNA for the CDR3 is TGTGCCAGCAGTTTAGGGTTCCTGGGACGGCCCTACTTC. Protein product: CASSLGFLGRPYF.

This clonotype was seen repeatedly, ten times or more. CDR3 sequence: CASSPRDVSYEQYF. The CDR3, as DNA: TGTGCCAGCTCCCCCCGGGACGTTTCCTACGAGCAGTACTTC. This chain joins TRBV5-8 and TRBJ2-7; possibly TRBD1 or TRBD2 for D (5 bases each). Germline V gene lookup returns CDR1 SGHTS and CDR2 YDEGEE. The CDR3 contains 14 residues. Trimming pared 7 bases from V and 1 base from J, leaving 15 bases between. Drawing the rest from reference TRBV5-8 and TRBJ2-7, the complete variable domain is EAGVTQSPTHLIKTRGQQATLRCSPISGHTSVYWYQQALGLGLQFLLWYDEGEERNRGNFPPRFSGRQFPNYSSELNVNALELEDSALYLCASSPRDVSYEQYFGPGTRLTVT.

The gene calls are TRBV9 and TRBJ2-2, with 7 bases aligning to TRBD2. Germline lookup yields CDR1 SGDLS and CDR2 YYNGEE. The CDR3 length is 16 residues. V lost 0 bases, J lost 5 bases, and 7 bases stayed unmatched. CDR3 amino acids: CASSVGASGLTGELFF. DNA of the CDR3: TGTGCCAGCAGCGTAGGGGCTAGCGGATTAACCGGGGAGCTGTTTTTT.

V usage is TRBV9 and J usage is TRBJ2-7, with D perhaps TRBD2 (5 bases). Germline V gene lookup returns CDR1 SGDLS and CDR2 YYNGEE. The V end was cut by 3 bases, the J end by 2 bases, with 12 bases between. The CDR3 runs to 14 residues. CDR3 in amino acids: CASSERASTYEQYF. CDR3 in DNA: TGTGCCAGCAGCGAGAGGGCCAGTACCTACGAGCAGTACTTC.

The CDR3 DNA reads TGTGCCAGCAGTTTGATGAGGTGGGAGCAGTTCTTC. It translates to CASSLMRWEQFF. The V and J genes are TRBV12-3 or TRBV12-4 and TRBJ2-1, with D unresolved. The CDR3 loop spans 12 amino acids. Trimming took 3 bases from V and 10 from J, leaving 10 bases between them.

This clonotype showed up just a few times. This CDR3 is CASSQVKGMRFF. Written as DNA, the CDR3 is TGCGCCAGCAGCCAAGTAAAAGGCATGCGGTTCTTC. This chain links TRBV4-1 with TRBJ2-1; no reliable D call. Germline-derived CDR1 and CDR2 are MGHRA and YSYEKL. V was shortened by 1 base and J by 15 bases, with 13 bases between the two germline ends. This CDR3 region has 12 residues.

The sample holds a few counts of this clonotype. The gene calls are TRBV29-1 and TRBJ2-3; 8 bases match TRBD2. Germline CDR1 is SQVTM and CDR2 is ANQGSEA. The CDR3 sequence is 15 residues long. J lost 1 base, V lost 6 bases, and 9 bases had no gene match. CDR3 residues: CSVRSGTIGTDTQYF. CDR3 sequence (DNA): TGCAGCGTCCGTAGCGGGACAATCGGCACAGATACGCAGTATTTT.

This clonotype was counted a few times. The chain recombines TRBV5-6 with TRBJ1-6, with 10 bases aligning to TRBD1. The germline gives CDR1 SGHDT, CDR2 YYEEEE. Losses at the gene ends were 2 bases for V and 7 bases for J; bases not matched to a gene: 12. CDR3 length: 18 amino acids. DNA for the CDR3: TGTGCCAGCAGCTTCCGGCGGAGTCGGGACAGGGGAAATTCACCCCTCCACTTT. This translates into CASSFRRSRDRGNSPLHF.

This chain joins TRBV7-9 and TRBJ1-6; D is unresolved. The CDR3 runs 14 residues. In germline, CDR1 is SEHNR, CDR2 FQNEAQ (reference sequence). The V gene lost 1 base and the J gene lost 6 bases, with 7 bases spanning the gap. For the CDR3, the DNA is TGTGCCAGCAGCTTAGAAGGGAGTAATTCACCCCTCCACTTT. Its translation: CASSLEGSNSPLHF.

The V call is TRBV7-9, the J call TRBJ2-7; TRBD1 matches 7 bases. Germline CDR1 reads SEHNR; CDR2 reads FQNEAQ (reference sequence). CDR3 size: 16 residues. Trimming cost V 6 bases and J 2 bases; bases outside gene matches: 13. The CDR3 region has the DNA TGTGCCAGCAGTCCTACCCCCGGACAGGAGCCCTACGAGCAGTACTTC. This encodes CASSPTPGQEPYEQYF.

There are a few counts of this clonotype. This chain joins TRBV4-3 and TRBJ2-1, with TRBD2 matching over 8 bases. The CDR3 runs 17 residues. V shed 3 bases, J shed 7 bases, and the junction held 14 bases outside the gene matches. Germline CDR1 is LGHNA and CDR2 is YSLEER. CDR3 nucleotides: TGCGCCAGCAGCCAGGCCGGAGCGGGAGCATCTTATAATGAGCAGTTCTTC. This encodes CASSQAGAGASYNEQFF.

This clonotype was counted only a few times. This chain links TRBV4-1 with TRBJ1-2, with D unclear. The ends were cut back, 0 bases at V and 5 bases at J, with 10 bases in the middle. The CDR3 runs 14 residues. CDR1 is MGHRA, CDR2 YSYEKL, per germline. CDR3 bases: TGCGCCAGCAGCCAAGATAACAGAGAGTATGGCTACACCTTC. Translation gives CASSQDNREYGYTF.

This clonotype turned up a few times. This chain links TRBV29-1 with TRBJ1-1; D ambiguous. V dropped 2 bases and J dropped 5 bases, with 12 bases sitting between them. The germline V gene has CDR1 SQVTM and CDR2 ANQGSEA. The CDR3 runs to 13 residues. The CDR3 here is CSVESLSLTEAFF. For the CDR3, the DNA is TGCAGCGTTGAATCCCTATCCCTGACTGAAGCTTTCTTT.

The V gene is TRBV3-1, the J gene TRBJ2-5, with D maybe TRBD2 (5 bases). Germline V CDR1 and CDR2: LGHDT, YNNKEL (reference sequence). V gave up 4 bases and J gave up 10 bases, with 31 bases separating them. This CDR3 comprises 18 residues. The CDR3 region has the DNA TGTGCCAGCAGCCCCGGCCCAAGCCGAATAGCGAATAATGAGGACCAGTACTTC. Amino acid sequence: CASSPGPSRIANNEDQYF.

This clonotype was detected a few times. The chain's CDR3 is CASSGFFAASYEQYF. The DNA for the CDR3 is TGTGCCAGCAGTGGGTTTTTCGCGGCCTCCTACGAGCAGTACTTC. V is TRBV28 and J is TRBJ2-7; D uncertain. The V gene's germline CDR1 is MDHEN and CDR2 SYDVKM. Trimming left V 5 bases short and J 0 bases short, with 14 bases between. The CDR3 covers 15 residues. Using reference TRBV28 and TRBJ2-7 for the parts outside the CDR3, the full variable domain is DVKVTQSSRYLVKRTGEKVFLECVQDMDHENMFWYRQDPGLGLRLIYFSYDVKMKEKGDIPEGYSVSREKKERFSLILESASTNQTSMYLCASSGFFAASYEQYFGPGTRLTVT.

This clonotype was counted a few times. V gene TRBV7-3 combines with J gene TRBJ2-1, with TRBD1 as a possible D gene (8 bases). CDR1 is SGHTA and CDR2 is FQGTGA in the germline V gene. The V and J ends lost 6 bases and 5 bases respectively, with 17 bases between them. The CDR3 extends over 15 amino acids. This CDR3 reads CASSRTGGVDNEQFF. The DNA for the CDR3 is TGTGCCAGCAGTCGTACAGGGGGGGTCGACAATGAGCAGTTCTTC.

This clonotype came up a few times. This chain uses TRBV12-3 or TRBV12-4 with TRBJ2-4; the D gene is possibly TRBD2 (6 bases). Trimming left V 3 bases short and J 6 bases short, with 9 bases between. This CDR3 is built from 13 residues. The CDR3 bases are TGTGCCAGCAGTTTGAAACTAGCAAACATTCAGTACTTC. This encodes CASSLKLANIQYF.

This clonotype was seen ten or more times. The chain combines TRBV12-3 or TRBV12-4 with TRBJ2-1, with 11 bases that match TRBD2. The CDR3 totals 15 residues. Trimming at V came to 3 bases and at J to 6 bases, leaving 4 bases not matched to a gene. CDR3 protein: CASSFYLAGGNEQFF. Written as DNA, the CDR3 is TGTGCCAGCAGTTTCTATCTAGCGGGAGGCAATGAGCAGTTCTTC.

Many counts were recorded for this clonotype. The chain combines TRBV4-3 with TRBJ2-1; D not certain. CDR3 length: 14 amino acids. V was trimmed by 4 bases and J by 0 bases, leaving 7 bases between them. Germline values: CDR1 LGHNA, CDR2 YSLEER. CDR3 nucleotide sequence: TGCGCCAGCAGCCCCATGAGCTCCTACAATGAGCAGTTCTTC. Translated, it gives CASSPMSSYNEQFF.

The J gene is TRBJ1-1, the V gene TRBV20-1; 7 bases agree with TRBD1. CDR1 and CDR2 (germline): DFQATT, SNEGSKA (reference sequence). CDR3 length equals 15 residues. The trim removed 6 bases at V and 2 bases at J, leaving 12 bases unmatched. CDR3 DNA: TGCAGTGCCTCCGGGGGGGACAGTCCCAACACTGAAGCTTTCTTT. This gives the protein CSASGGDSPNTEAFF.